The 13 T cell receptor beta chains below all came from one sample that was sequenced in a study of cytotoxic CD8 clonotypes in ibrutinib-treated CLL. Clones were sequenced by immunoSEQ multiplex PCR, and TCRdb holds only the in-frame ones, with some missing. Of some 100,000 clones listed, 58% were seen once; the top ten hold 37%. Sequenced material: PBMCs, taken after 24 months of ibrutinib treatment. The receptor set was obtained from a human donor with chronic lymphocytic leukemia.

This clone was detected a few times. The chain carries TRBV27 and TRBJ2-1; tentatively, D is TRBD2 (6 bases). The germline V gene encodes CDR1 MNHEY and CDR2 SMNVEV (reference sequence). This CDR3 spans 16 amino acids. The V gene lost 8 bases and the J gene lost 6 bases, with 23 bases spanning the gap. CDR3 loop: CASLHSAGLQFNEQFF. CDR3 nucleotides: TGTGCCAGCCTTCACAGCGCGGGGCTACAGTTCAATGAGCAGTTCTTC.

The V gene is TRBV30, the J gene TRBJ1-1, with D uncertain. CDR3 length equals 12 residues. V was trimmed by 4 bases and J by 2 bases, leaving 8 bases between them. The germline gives CDR1 GTSNPN, CDR2 SVGIG (reference sequence). The chain's CDR3 is CAWTLGNTEAFF. The DNA of the CDR3 is TGTGCCTGGACTCTCGGAAACACTGAAGCTTTCTTT.

In this sample, this clone turned up a few times. In the same sample, other DNA sequences code for this CDR3. The V call is TRBV5-6, the J call TRBJ2-7; D call uncertain. CDR3 length equals 11 residues. Germline V gives CDR1 SGHDT, CDR2 YYEEEE. V lost 0 bases, J lost 7 bases, and 5 bases lay in between. CDR3 residues: CASSLGGEQYF. CDR3 coding DNA: TGTGCCAGCAGCTTGGGGGGTGAGCAGTACTTC.

V is TRBV28 and J is TRBJ1-2; 9 nucleotides match TRBD1. CDR3 length: 17 amino acids. The ends lost 2 bases at V and 7 bases at J; junction bases unmatched: 14. Per germline, CDR1 MDHEN and CDR2 SYDVKM. The DNA of the CDR3 is TGTGCCAGCAGTTTACGTGGGCGACAGGGGGAATCAGGTGGCTACACCTTC. This sequence encodes CASSLRGRQGESGGYTF.

This chain links TRBV5-1 with TRBJ2-2; tentative D call: TRBD1 (6 bases). The CDR3 loop spans 16 amino acids. Germline V gives CDR1 SGHRS, CDR2 YFSETQ. Trimming shortened V by 7 bases and J by 0 bases, and 16 bases separated the two germline ends. The CDR3 sequence is CASRGGGQSNTGELFF. Here the CDR3 DNA reads TGCGCCAGCCGGGGTGGGGGCCAATCGAACACCGGGGAGCTGTTTTTT.

The chain employs TRBV5-5 and TRBJ1-2; weak D call: TRBD1 (5 bases). CDR1 and CDR2 from the germline V gene are SGHKS and YYEKEE (reference sequence). The CDR3 consists of 15 residues. The ends were cut back, 1 base at V and 4 bases at J, with 14 bases in the middle. CDR3 DNA: TGTGCCAGCAGCTTGACAGGCCCTAATCTCTATGGCTACACCTTC. Protein sequence: CASSLTGPNLYGYTF.

CDR3 region: CASSVGGGLTDTQYF. The CDR3 nucleotides read TGTGCCAGCAGCGTGGGCGGGGGGCTCACAGATACGCAGTATTTT. The chain couples TRBV9 to TRBJ2-3; the match to TRBD2 covers 8 bases. CDR1 SGDLS and CDR2 YYNGEE come from the germline V gene. This CDR3 spans 15 amino acids. V was pared by 2 bases and J by 2 bases, with 4 bases of the junction left unmatched.

For the CDR3, the DNA is TGTGCCAGCTCACCAATGAAAACCCTGGGTAATCGTCCAGACGCGAACACCGGGGAGCTGTTTTTT. Amino acid sequence: CASSPMKTLGNRPDANTGELFF. The chain is built from TRBV18 and TRBJ2-2; D is unclear. V gave up 2 bases and J gave up 0 bases, with 28 bases separating them. Per the germline V gene, CDR1 is KGHSH and CDR2 is LQKENI. CDR3 length: 22 amino acids.

This rearrangement joins TRBV7-9 to TRBJ2-5; D may correspond to TRBD1 or TRBD2 (5 bases each). The germline gives CDR1 SEHNR, CDR2 FQNEAQ (reference sequence). Trimming stripped 4 bases from V and 4 bases from J, with 16 bases between. This CDR3 is built from 15 residues. The CDR3 coding sequence is TGTGCCAGCAGCTCTAGGGGCGGGTTAAGAGAGACCCAGTACTTC. Translating gives CASSSRGGLRETQYF.

This clone has only a few counts. One junction end does not reproduce the germline sequence, and a read error may be involved. This chain links TRBV6-5 with TRBJ1-2, with 8 bases aligning to TRBD1. The germline V gene encodes CDR1 MNHEY and CDR2 SVGAGI. This CDR3 is built from 13 residues. As DNA, the CDR3 is TGTGCCAGCAGTCTCGGGACAGGATGGGGCTCCACCTTC. It specifies CASSLGTGWGSTF.

V is TRBV7-3 and J is TRBJ2-2; 7 bases are shared with TRBD1. V dropped 3 bases and J dropped 0; count of bases not matched to a gene: 7. From germline, CDR1 is SGHTA and CDR2 FQGTGA. The CDR3 loop spans 17 amino acids. CDR3 residues: CASSFGSGQTNTGELFF. The CDR3 nucleotides read TGTGCCAGCAGCTTTGGGTCGGGACAGACGAACACCGGGGAGCTGTTTTTT.

This clone was detected only a few times. The chain uses TRBV6-1 and TRBJ1-6; TRBD1 matches at 8 bases. V dropped 6 bases and J dropped 9; count of bases not matched to a gene: 10. Germline-derived CDR1 and CDR2 are MNHNS and SASEGT. The CDR3 sequence is 15 residues long. CDR3 sequence: CASSTVQGASSPLHF. CDR3 nucleotides: TGTGCCAGCAGCACAGTTCAGGGGGCATCTTCACCCCTCCACTTT.

The rearrangement uses TRBV18 and TRBJ1-1; no firm D call. The V gene lost 6 bases and the J gene lost 1 base, with 9 bases spanning the gap. This CDR3 is built from 13 residues. CDR1 KGHSH and CDR2 LQKENI come from the germline V gene. As DNA, the CDR3 is TGTGCCAGCTCCGTGGTGGGGAACACTGAAGCTTTCTTT. It encodes CASSVVGNTEAFF.